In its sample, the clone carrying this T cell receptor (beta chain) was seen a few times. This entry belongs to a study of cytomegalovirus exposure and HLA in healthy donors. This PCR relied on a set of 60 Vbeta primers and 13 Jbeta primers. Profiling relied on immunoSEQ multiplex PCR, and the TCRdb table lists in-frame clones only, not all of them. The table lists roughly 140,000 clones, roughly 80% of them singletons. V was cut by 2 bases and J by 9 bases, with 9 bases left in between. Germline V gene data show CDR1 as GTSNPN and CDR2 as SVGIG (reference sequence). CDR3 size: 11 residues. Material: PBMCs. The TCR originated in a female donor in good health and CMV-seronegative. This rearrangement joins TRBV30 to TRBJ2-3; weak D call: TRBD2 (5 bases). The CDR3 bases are TGTGCCTGGAGTACCCCGGGGACGCAGTATTTT. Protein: CAWSTPGTQYF.